Listed below are T cell receptor beta chains from one sample, sequenced in a study of control samples from healthy donors and cancer patients. TCRdb's table, derived via immunoSEQ multiplex PCR, lists solely in-frame clones and lacks some. The sample shows about 74,000 clones, nearly 90% of them seen only once. Material: blood. Receptors originate from a woman between 50 and 59 years old in good health. Each CDR3 is given with its conserved first and last residue. A D gene is named only where the DNA matches it firmly. A clone size is listed for some rows: how often the clone was seen (once, few, many), or a class if it is expanded.

TRBV6-5	.	TRBJ1-3	once	CASSYSGGNTIYF	TGTGCCAGCAGTTACTCAGGTGGAAACACCATATATTTT
TRBV9	TRBD2	TRBJ2-3	.	CASSVAGGLYGTDTQYF	TGTGCCAGCAGCGTAGCGGGGGGGCTTTATGGCACAGATACGCAGTATTTT
TRBV9	.	TRBJ2-7	.	CASSGGGGQTDEQYF	TGTGCCAGCAGCGGAGGGGGAGGGCAGACGGACGAGCAGTACTTC
TRBV7-2	.	TRBJ2-3	.	CASSLQGRTLGDTQYF	TGTGCCAGCAGCTTACAGGGCAGGACCCTGGGAGATACGCAGTATTTT
TRBV6-5	.	TRBJ1-2	.	CACYFNYGYTF	TGTGCTTGTTACTTTAACTATGGCTACACCTTC
TRBV19	TRBD1	TRBJ1-4	.	CASSRDRAKEKLFF	TGTGCCAGTAGTAGGGACAGAGCGAAAGAAAAACTGTTTTTT
TRBV6-5	.	TRBJ1-1	.	CASSPPGRGFFEAFF	TGTGCCAGCAGTCCTCCGGGACGTGGGTTTTTTGAAGCTTTCTTT
TRBV11-2	.	TRBJ1-1	.	CASSLNDGLNTEAFF	TGTGCCAGCAGCTTAAACGACGGACTGAACACTGAAGCTTTCTTT
TRBV7-9	.	TRBJ2-7	.	CASSLEGLEQYF	TGTGCCAGCAGCTTAGAAGGGCTCGAGCAGTACTTC
TRBV7-2	TRBD2	TRBJ2-7	.	CASSPPLVSVAGAGYEQYF	TGTGCCAGCAGCCCCCCGTTGGTATCGGTAGCGGGGGCCGGCTACGAGCAGTACTTC
TRBV24-1	.	TRBJ2-1	few	CATSDGWTETYNEQFF	TGTGCCACCAGTGATGGCTGGACAGAAACCTACAATGAGCAGTTCTTC
TRBV11-2	.	TRBJ2-1	.	CASSPNRLSSYNEQFF	TGTGCCAGCAGCCCTAACCGACTGAGCTCCTACAATGAGCAGTTCTTC
TRBV11-2	.	TRBJ2-1	.	CASSEGHNEQFF	TGTGCCAGCAGCGAGGGACACAATGAGCAGTTCTTC
TRBV6-5	.	TRBJ1-1	.	CASRPGLWDTEAFF	TGTGCCAGCAGGCCAGGGCTTTGGGACACTGAAGCTTTCTTT
TRBV14	TRBD1	TRBJ1-1	.	CASCDRANTEAFF	TGTGCCAGCTGTGACAGGGCTAACACTGAAGCTTTCTTT
TRBV30	.	TRBJ2-7	.	CAWSVQGLQYF	TGTGCCTGGAGTGTACAAGGGTTGCAGTACTTC
TRBV27	.	TRBJ1-3	.	CASKAGNTIYF	TGTGCCAGCAAAGCAGGAAACACCATATATTTT
TRBV5-4	.	TRBJ1-4	once	CASSLWGSTNEKLFF	TGTGCCAGCAGCTTGTGGGGATCAACTAATGAAAAACTGTTTTTT
TRBV29-1	.	TRBJ2-7	.	CSVPREGGSYEQYF	TGCAGCGTTCCCCGAGAGGGGGGATCCTACGAGCAGTACTTC
TRBV10-3	TRBD2	TRBJ2-6	.	CAISDLLAGSHSGANVLTF	TGTGCCATCAGTGATCTCCTAGCGGGATCTCACTCTGGGGCCAACGTCCTGACTTTC
TRBV5-1	.	TRBJ1-1	.	CASSLVSGSRRTEAFF	TGCGCCAGCAGCTTGGTGTCGGGTTCCCGCAGGACTGAAGCTTTCTTT
TRBV5-1	.	TRBJ2-7	.	CASSLLSGPAAGEQYF	TGCGCCAGCAGCCTACTTTCAGGGCCAGCGGCGGGTGAGCAGTACTTC
TRBV5-8	TRBD1	TRBJ1-1	.	CASSLRGLSEAFF	TGTGCCAGCAGCTTGAGGGGGCTATCTGAAGCTTTCTTT
TRBV29-1	.	TRBJ2-3	few	CSVRLQDAQYF	TGCAGCGTTCGGCTCCAAGACGCGCAGTATTTT
TRBV6-5	.	TRBJ2-7	.	CASSYERGPYEQYF	TGTGCCAGCAGTTACGAACGGGGACCCTACGAGCAGTACTTC
TRBV5-4	TRBD1	TRBJ2-7	.	CASSRLGDRVLREQYF	TGTGCCAGCAGCCGTCTAGGGGACAGGGTGCTGAGGGAGCAGTACTTC
TRBV3-1/TRBV3-2	.	TRBJ1-1	.	CASTTHSRETEAFF	TGTGCCAGCACCACCCATTCTCGGGAGACTGAAGCTTTCTTT
TRBV5-1	.	TRBJ2-7	.	CASSLDGRRFSYEQYF	TGCGCCAGCAGCTTGGATGGCAGGCGATTCTCCTACGAGCAGTACTTC
TRBV13	.	TRBJ1-1	.	CASSTTGTHWGAFF	TGTGCCAGCAGCACGACCGGGACTCATTGGGGGGCTTTCTTT
TRBV7-9	.	TRBJ2-5	few	CASSSRLGMPETQYF	TGTGCCAGCAGCTCCCGACTCGGCATGCCGGAGACCCAGTACTTC
TRBV6-5	.	TRBJ1-4	.	CASKYGPDEKLFF	TGTGCCAGCAAGTACGGTCCGGATGAAAAACTGTTTTTT
TRBV6-6	.	TRBJ2-2	.	CASSRRSLEETGELFF	TGTGCCAGCAGCCGACGGTCTCTCGAGGAGACCGGGGAGCTGTTTTTT
TRBV2	.	TRBJ2-6	.	CASSEPRSGANVLTF	TGTGCCAGCAGTGAGCCCCGCTCTGGGGCCAACGTCCTGACTTTC
TRBV27	TRBD1	TRBJ2-2	.	CASCYRGLSAGELFF	TGTGCCAGTTGTTACAGGGGGCTTTCGGCCGGGGAGCTGTTTTTT
TRBV2	.	TRBJ1-2	.	CASSEAGTSEGFYGYTF	TGTGCCAGCAGTGAAGCGGGGACCTCGGAGGGTTTCTATGGCTACACCTTC
TRBV7-9	.	TRBJ2-7	.	CASSFSSTSYEQYF	TGTGCCAGCAGCTTTTCGAGTACTTCCTACGAGCAGTACTTC
TRBV2	TRBD1	TRBJ1-4	.	CAARDRDNEKLFF	TGTGCCGCCCGGGACAGGGATAATGAAAAACTGTTTTTT
TRBV19	TRBD1	TRBJ1-5	.	CATGSDRDQGPQHF	TGTGCCACCGGATCGGACAGGGACCAAGGGCCCCAGCATTTT
TRBV19	.	TRBJ1-6	.	CASILCGNGSPLHF	TGTGCCAGTATACTTTGTGGGAACGGGTCACCCCTCCACTTT